The 5 T cell receptor beta chains below all came from one sample that was sequenced in a study of OX40 agonist ivuxolimab in advanced cancers. Library creation used the immunoSEQ multiplex PCR assay. TCRdb mirrors the immuneACCESS table, restricted to in-frame sequences. Some clones are absent from its copies; in checked studies, under half trace to an unresolved V gene, and the reason for the others is unknown. The sample contains about 94,000 clones, around nine tenths of them found a single time. The ten largest clones add up to under 0.35% of the sample. The source material was CD4+ or CD8+ T cells sorted from blood, sampled in a trial of the OX40 agonist ivuxolimab. Source of these receptors: an adult with an advanced solid tumor such as melanoma, head and neck, liver or kidney cancer.

The chain is built from TRBV5-1 and TRBJ2-7; 9 bases map to TRBD1. With 0 bases clipped from V and 2 bases from J, the junction kept 15 bases outside the gene matches. In germline, CDR1 is SGHRS, CDR2 YFSETQ. The length of the CDR3 is 19 residues. CDR3 sequence: CASSLVPGSGTGKTYEQYF. CDR3 nucleotide sequence: TGCGCCAGCAGCTTGGTACCAGGGTCCGGGACAGGGAAGACCTACGAGCAGTACTTC. Full variable domain (outside the CDR3, taken from reference TRBV5-1 and TRBJ2-7): KAGVTQTPRYLIKTRGQQVTLSCSPISGHRSVSWYQQTPGQGLQFLFEYFSETQRNKGNFPGRFSGRQFSNSRSEMNVSTLELGDSALYLCASSLVPGSGTGKTYEQYFGPGTRLTVT.

The V call is TRBV7-2, the J call TRBJ2-1; possibly TRBD2 for D (5 bases). Per germline, CDR1 SGHTA and CDR2 FQGNSA. Deletions cut 3 bases from V and 10 bases from J, with 10 bases between. This CDR3 comprises 12 residues. The CDR3 is CASSFWAGEQFF. As DNA, the CDR3 is TGTGCCAGCAGCTTCTGGGCGGGCGAGCAGTTCTTC.

Turning to this clone: Relative to the germline gene, one junction end is altered; a read error may explain this. V usage is TRBV5-4 and J usage is TRBJ1-3; a weak D match, TRBD1 (5 bases). Germline V CDR1 and CDR2: SGHNT, YYREEE (reference sequence). The CDR3 has 13 amino acids. The CDR3 loop reads CASSTGLRSLSDF. As DNA, the CDR3 is TGTGCCAGCAGCACGGGACTGAGATCTCTATCGGATTTT. Looking up the rest from reference TRBV5-4 and TRBJ1-3 gives the full variable domain: ETGVTQSPTHLIKTRGQQVTLRCSSQSGHNTVSWYQQALGQGPQFIFQYYREEENGRGNFPPRFSGLQFPNYSSELNVNALELDDSALYLCASSTGLRSLSDFGEGSWLTVV.

This chain's CDR3 is CASSLEVGTYEQYF. In DNA, the CDR3 is TGTGCCAGCAGCTTAGAGGTCGGTACCTACGAGCAGTACTTC. The chain has TRBV7-8 and TRBJ2-7; D uncertain. The germline gives CDR1 SGHVS, CDR2 FQNEAQ. Trimming left V 1 base short and J 2 bases short, with 9 bases between. The CDR3 totals 14 residues.

V is TRBV6-6 and J is TRBJ1-5; 9 bases are a match to TRBD1. The junction had 3 bases not matched to a gene; V was cut back by 2 bases and J by 1 base. This CDR3 is built from 16 residues. CDR1 MNHNY and CDR2 SVGAGI come from the germline V gene (reference sequence). CDR3 loop: CASSYTGQGSNQPQHF. In DNA, the CDR3 is TGTGCCAGCAGTTACACGGGACAGGGCAGCAATCAGCCCCAGCATTTT.